These T cell receptor beta chains were read from a single sample in a study of blood T cell repertoires in COVID-19. Here immunoSEQ multiplex PCR was the method, and the copy in TCRdb shows in-frame clones only, minus some. The repertoire holds some 89,000 clones, about nine tenths seen once, with approximately 2% in the top ten. Source material: peripheral blood. All receptors come from a man aged 45 to 65 with acute or convalescent COVID-19. The CDR3 runs from the conserved cysteine through the conserved F or W. The D gene is left open where the match is weak. Size tells how often a clone was seen (once, few, many) or the class of an expanded clone, and some rows leave it out.

abundance,j_gene,d_gene,v_gene,CDR3aa,CDR3nt
-,TRBJ2-7,TRBD2,TRBV7-2,CASSLGSGVSYEQYF,TGTGCCAGCAGCTTAGGGAGCGGGGTATCCTACGAGCAGTACTTC
once,TRBJ1-1,TRBD1,TRBV5-4,CASSFRDRARNTEAFF,TGTGCCAGCAGCTTTCGGGACAGGGCTAGGAACACTGAAGCTTTCTTT
-,TRBJ2-1,TRBD1,TRBV29-1,CSVIQGNEQFF,TGCAGCGTTATACAGGGGAATGAGCAGTTCTTC
-,TRBJ1-1,-,TRBV19,CASSPRDIYLNTEAFF,TGTGCCAGTAGTCCCCGGGACATATACTTGAACACTGAAGCTTTCTTT
-,TRBJ1-1,-,TRBV5-5,CASSWDWVNTEAFF,TGTGCCAGCAGCTGGGACTGGGTGAACACTGAAGCTTTCTTT
-,TRBJ2-7,-,TRBV27,CASSLSLGGEQYF,TGTGCCAGCAGTTTATCTCTGGGAGGCGAGCAGTACTTC
-,TRBJ2-1,-,TRBV27,CASSFERASYNEQFF,TGTGCCAGCAGTTTCGAGCGGGCCTCCTACAATGAGCAGTTCTTC
once,TRBJ2-2,-,TRBV7-9,CASTRVNTGELFF,TGTGCCAGCACGAGAGTGAACACCGGGGAGCTGTTTTTT
-,TRBJ2-1,-,TRBV24-1,CATSDQGAPTYNEQFF,TGTGCCACCAGTGACCAAGGGGCCCCTACGTACAATGAGCAGTTCTTC
-,TRBJ2-7,-,TRBV18,CASSPLVQGGEQYF,TGTGCCAGCTCACCACTTGTACAGGGTGGCGAGCAGTACTTC
-,TRBJ2-3,-,TRBV11-1,CASSLFSRGTDTQYF,TGTGCCAGCAGCTTATTTTCCCGAGGCACAGATACGCAGTATTTT
-,TRBJ1-5,-,TRBV19,CASSGASRNQPQHF,TGTGCCAGTAGTGGGGCGTCCAGAAATCAGCCCCAGCATTTT
-,TRBJ2-1,TRBD1,TRBV2,CASSGTEMINEQFF,TGTGCCAGCAGCGGGACAGAGATGATCAATGAGCAGTTCTTC
-,TRBJ1-6,-,TRBV6-5,CASSNRQNSPLHF,TGTGCCAGCAGTAACCGACAGAATTCACCCCTCCACTTT
-,TRBJ2-2,-,TRBV19,CATDSPMNTGELFF,TGTGCCACTGACTCGCCCATGAACACCGGGGAGCTGTTTTTT
-,TRBJ1-1,TRBD1,TRBV19,CASRSGTVFIF,TGTGCCAGTAGATCCGGGACAGTCTTTATCTTT
-,TRBJ1-6,-,TRBV24-1,CATSDGLYNSPLHF,TGTGCCACCAGTGACGGACTGTATAATTCACCCCTCCACTTT
-,TRBJ1-2,TRBD1,TRBV30,CAWRDRGGYTF,TGTGCCTGGAGGGACAGGGGTGGCTACACCTTC
-,TRBJ2-7,TRBD1,TRBV27,CASSFGTGGAYEQYF,TGTGCCAGCAGTTTCGGGACAGGGGGCGCGTACGAGCAGTACTTC
-,TRBJ2-1,TRBD2,TRBV4-1,CASSQGTSGDYEQFF,TGCGCCAGCAGCCAAGGTACTAGCGGGGACTATGAGCAGTTCTTC
-,TRBJ2-5,-,TRBV6-6,CASSPPFTGPETQYF,TGTGCCAGCAGTCCTCCGTTTACAGGACCGGAGACCCAGTACTTC
-,TRBJ1-4,-,TRBV6-5,CASSSLRGATNEKLFF,TGTGCCAGCAGTTCCCTTCGGGGGGCAACTAATGAAAAACTGTTTTTT
-,TRBJ2-1,TRBD2,TRBV7-8,CASSFGSGGRNEQFF,TGTGCCAGCAGCTTTGGTTCGGGCGGGAGAAACGAGCAGTTCTTC
-,TRBJ2-1,-,TRBV30,CAYHSGYNEQFF,TGTGCCTATCACTCAGGGTACAATGAGCAGTTCTTC
-,TRBJ2-1,-,TRBV11-3,CASSDGRSEQFF,TGTGCCAGCAGCGATGGTAGATCTGAGCAGTTCTTC
-,TRBJ1-2,TRBD1,TRBV5-6,CASSWDRAYGYTF,TGTGCCAGCAGCTGGGACAGGGCCTATGGCTACACCTTC
-,TRBJ1-2,-,TRBV15,CATSSQTGASYTF,TGTGCCACCAGCAGCCAGACAGGCGCCTCTTACACCTTC
once,TRBJ2-2,TRBD2,TRBV11-3,CASSLEVGRPTGELFF,TGTGCCAGCAGCTTAGAAGTCGGGAGGCCCACCGGGGAGCTGTTTTTT
-,TRBJ1-5,-,TRBV24-1,CATSEEGNQPQHF,TGTGCCACCAGTGAAGAGGGCAATCAGCCCCAGCATTTT
-,TRBJ2-2,-,TRBV4-3,CASSQVSGNTGELFF,TGCGCCAGCAGCCAAGTATCCGGGAACACCGGGGAGCTGTTTTTT
-,TRBJ2-7,TRBD2,TRBV19,CASSPGTSQFEQYF,TGTGCCAGTAGTCCCGGGACTAGCCAATTCGAGCAGTACTTC
-,TRBJ1-1,-,TRBV28,CASSLRGRPNTEAFF,TGTGCCAGCAGTTTAAGGGGTCGACCGAACACTGAAGCTTTCTTT
-,TRBJ1-2,-,TRBV5-6,CASSPRQNYYGYTF,TGTGCCAGCAGCCCCCGACAGAACTACTATGGCTACACCTTC
-,TRBJ2-5,-,TRBV5-1,CASSLGAEQETQYF,TGCGCCAGCAGCCTAGGTGCGGAACAAGAGACCCAGTACTTC
-,TRBJ2-5,TRBD2,TRBV9,CASAAGVKLETQYF,TGTGCCAGCGCGGCGGGAGTAAAGTTGGAGACCCAGTACTTC
-,TRBJ2-5,TRBD2,TRBV5-1,CASSLSGGASETQYF,TGCGCCAGCAGCCTCAGCGGGGGGGCGTCAGAGACCCAGTACTTC
-,TRBJ1-2,-,TRBV5-5,CASSLDSSQAGLPYGYTF,TGTGCCAGCAGCTTGGATTCCTCCCAAGCAGGGCTTCCCTATGGCTACACCTTC
-,TRBJ1-4,-,TRBV19,CASSTNEKLFF,TGTGCCAGTAGTACGAATGAAAAACTGTTTTTT
few,TRBJ1-6,-,TRBV5-8,CASSPPKYYNSPLHF,TGTGCCAGCAGCCCTCCTAAGTACTACAATTCACCCCTCCACTTT
-,TRBJ1-1,-,TRBV2,CASNPGYGNTEAFF,TGTGCCAGCAACCCGGGGTACGGGAACACTGAAGCTTTCTTT
-,TRBJ2-2,TRBD2,TRBV7-6,CASSLVPSGGTGELFF,TGTGCCAGCAGCTTAGTACCGAGCGGGGGTACCGGGGAGCTGTTTTTT
-,TRBJ2-2,-,TRBV11-3,CASSHRSGELFF,TGTGCCAGCAGCCACAGGTCCGGGGAGCTGTTTTTT
-,TRBJ1-4,TRBD1,TRBV6-5,CASSPQGAEKLFF,TGTGCCAGCAGCCCCCAGGGGGCTGAAAAACTGTTTTTT
-,TRBJ2-7,-,TRBV25-1,CASRTSSSYEQYF,TGTGCCAGCAGGACATCAAGCTCCTACGAGCAGTACTTC
-,TRBJ1-2,-,TRBV5-6,CASSFSGNGYTF,TGTGCCAGCAGCTTTTCAGGGAATGGCTACACCTTC
-,TRBJ2-1,TRBD1,TRBV29-1,CSGVKDREPRDYNEQFF,TGCAGCGGTGTAAAGGACAGGGAACCTCGGGACTACAATGAGCAGTTCTTC
-,TRBJ2-3,-,TRBV5-1,CASRVQGWLGDTQYF,TGCGCCAGCAGGGTACAGGGATGGTTGGGAGATACGCAGTATTTT